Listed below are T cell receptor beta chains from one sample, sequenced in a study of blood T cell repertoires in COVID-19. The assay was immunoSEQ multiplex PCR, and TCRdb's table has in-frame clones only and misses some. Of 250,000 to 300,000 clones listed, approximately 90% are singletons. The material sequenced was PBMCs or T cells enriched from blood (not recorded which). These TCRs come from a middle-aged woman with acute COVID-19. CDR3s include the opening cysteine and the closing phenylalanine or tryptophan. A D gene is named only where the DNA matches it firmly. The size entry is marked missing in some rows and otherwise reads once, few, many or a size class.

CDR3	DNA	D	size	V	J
CASRSSTVGTEAFF	TGTGCCAGCAGGTCATCGACAGTGGGCACTGAAGCTTTCTTT	-	-	TRBV2	TRBJ1-1
CASSLESTVLAGYNEQFF	TGTGCCAGCAGCTTAGAGAGTACGGTACTAGCGGGGTACAATGAGCAGTTCTTC	TRBD2	-	TRBV7-2	TRBJ2-1
CASSDGFRGKQFF	TGTGCCAGCTCAGACGGCTTTCGGGGTAAGCAGTTCTTC	-	-	TRBV18	TRBJ2-1
CASREATSGNTIYF	TGTGCCAGCAGAGAGGCAACTTCTGGAAACACCATATATTTT	-	-	TRBV2	TRBJ1-3
CSASSAGRRAFF	TGCAGTGCTAGTTCCGCGGGCCGCAGGGCTTTCTTT	-	many	TRBV20-1	TRBJ1-1
CASSPSFNEQFF	TGTGCCAGCAGTCCTAGTTTCAATGAGCAGTTCTTC	-	-	TRBV12-3/TRBV12-4	TRBJ2-1
CASSQVLAWRGQFF	TGCGCCAGCAGCCAAGTTCTAGCGTGGCGGGGACAGTTCTTC	-	-	TRBV4-1	TRBJ2-1
CATKRGSRSGYQETQYF	TGTGCCACCAAGCGGGGCTCAAGATCAGGCTACCAAGAGACCCAGTACTTC	TRBD2	-	TRBV5-4	TRBJ2-5
CASTSRGGYNEQFF	TGTGCCAGCACCTCGCGCGGGGGCTACAATGAGCAGTTCTTC	TRBD2	-	TRBV5-5	TRBJ2-1
CATTAFSGNPSYGYTF	TGTGCCACCACCGCGTTTTCGGGGAACCCCTCCTATGGCTACACCTTC	-	-	TRBV5-4	TRBJ1-2
CASSSRGANYGYTF	TGTGCCAGCAGCTCGCGGGGGGCTAACTATGGCTACACCTTC	-	-	TRBV7-2	TRBJ1-2
CASSSQGKYDSPLHF	TGCGCCAGCAGTTCACAGGGGAAATACGATTCACCCCTCCACTTT	TRBD1	-	TRBV5-1	TRBJ1-6
CASSLATSGTGGSTNEKLFF	TGTGCCAGCAGCTTAGCGACTTCCGGGACAGGGGGCAGCACTAATGAAAAACTGTTTTTT	TRBD1	-	TRBV7-8	TRBJ1-4
CASRLAGGPDTQYF	TGTGCCAGCAGATTAGCGGGGGGGCCAGATACGCAGTATTTT	TRBD2	once	TRBV2	TRBJ2-3
CASSDQGYGYTF	TGTGCCAGCAGTGATCAGGGCTATGGCTACACCTTC	-	-	TRBV6-1	TRBJ1-2
CASNPTIHREQAFF	TGTGCCAGTAATCCTACCATTCACAGGGAGCAGGCTTTCTTT	-	-	TRBV19	TRBJ1-1
CASSRFGQGQSPLHF	TGTGCCAGCAGCCGGTTCGGACAGGGGCAATCACCCCTCCACTTT	TRBD1	-	TRBV7-9	TRBJ1-6
CASSLGGQPEQYF	TGTGCCAGCAGCTTAGGGGGACAGCCCGAGCAGTACTTC	TRBD1	-	TRBV7-8	TRBJ2-7
CAISLGGSEQYF	TGTGCCATCAGCCTCGGGGGGTCCGAGCAGTACTTC	TRBD2	-	TRBV10-3	TRBJ2-7
CASSLGTNNSPLHF	TGCGCCAGCAGCTTGGGGACAAACAATTCACCCCTCCACTTT	-	-	TRBV5-1	TRBJ1-6
CASSIVEGNYGYTF	TGTGCCAGTAGTATAGTCGAGGGAAACTATGGCTACACCTTC	-	-	TRBV19	TRBJ1-2
CASSIRGGLVDQETQYF	TGTGCCAGTAGTATTAGGGGAGGTCTCGTCGACCAAGAGACCCAGTACTTC	-	once	TRBV19	TRBJ2-5
CASSLESGVGNTIYF	TGCGCCAGCAGCTTGGAGTCCGGGGTCGGAAACACCATATATTTT	-	-	TRBV5-1	TRBJ1-3
CASSPGGSNQPQHF	TGTGCCAGCAGTCCAGGGGGAAGCAATCAGCCCCAGCATTTT	TRBD1	-	TRBV28	TRBJ1-5
CASSQRGGYTEAFF	TGTGCCAGTTCCCAGAGGGGGGGATACACTGAAGCTTTCTTT	-	-	TRBV19	TRBJ1-1
CASRPTSSSGGNTIYF	TGTGCCAGCCGCCCTACCAGCTCGTCGGGAGGAAACACCATATATTTT	-	-	TRBV6-2/TRBV6-3	TRBJ1-3
CASSASDYGYTF	TGTGCCAGCAGCGCTTCAGATTATGGCTACACCTTC	-	-	TRBV7-9	TRBJ1-2
CASSLVGTGNTEAFF	TGTGCCAGCAGCTTAGTAGGGACAGGGAACACTGAAGCTTTCTTT	TRBD1	-	TRBV5-4	TRBJ1-1
CSVEGRPRGSTEAFF	TGCAGCGTTGAAGGGCGCCCGAGGGGGTCCACTGAAGCTTTCTTT	-	-	TRBV29-1	TRBJ1-1
CATSGQGGNQPQHF	TGTGCCACCTCCGGACAGGGTGGGAATCAGCCCCAGCATTTT	TRBD1	few	TRBV6-5	TRBJ1-5
CASSLGPINYGYTF	TGTGCCAGCAGCTTAGGCCCTATTAACTATGGCTACACCTTC	-	-	TRBV13	TRBJ1-2
CATSNYGHPRGQPQHF	TGTGCCACCAGCAACTATGGGCATCCCAGGGGTCAGCCCCAGCATTTT	-	-	TRBV15	TRBJ1-5
CASSKAGGSRGAFF	TGTGCCAGCAGCAAAGCGGGGGGGAGCCGAGGGGCTTTCTTT	-	-	TRBV21-1	TRBJ1-1
CASSVDRVGYNEQFF	TGTGCCAGCAGCGTAGACAGGGTAGGCTACAATGAGCAGTTCTTC	TRBD1	-	TRBV11-1	TRBJ2-1
CAWSVPPGDTQYF	TGTGCCTGGAGTGTACCCCCGGGAGATACGCAGTATTTT	-	-	TRBV30	TRBJ2-3